The 16 T cell receptor beta chains listed next were all sequenced from one sample in a study of cytomegalovirus exposure and HLA in healthy donors. Profiled with immunoSEQ multiplex PCR; TCRdb holds only in-frame clones, not every one. The sample consists of about 330,000 clones, roughly nine tenths of them appearing once. Material: PBMCs. These receptors came from a woman aged 25 to 39 in good health and CMV-seropositive.

The chain joins TRBV13 to TRBJ2-7, with 8 bases aligning to TRBD1. The length of the CDR3 is 16 residues. Per the germline V gene, CDR1 is PRHDT and CDR2 is FYEKMQ (reference sequence). The ends lost 9 bases at V and 6 bases at J; junction bases unmatched: 19. CDR3 DNA: TGTGCCAGTGGGGACAGGTTTTCGTTCTCGTCGCTCGAGCAGTACTTC. Its translation is CASGDRFSFSSLEQYF. The full variable domain, its missing parts supplied by reference TRBV13 and TRBJ2-7, is AAGVIQSPRHLIKEKRETATLKCYPIPRHDTVYWYQQGPGQDPQFLISFYEKMQSDKGSIPDRFSAQQFSDYHSELNMSSLELGDSALYFCASGDRFSFSSLEQYFGPGTRLTVT.

V is TRBV5-1 and J is TRBJ2-1; 12 nucleotides line up with TRBD2. The V segment lost 1 base and the J segment 5 bases; nucleotides outside the gene matches: 1. CDR1 and CDR2 from the germline V gene are SGHRS and YFSETQ. The CDR3 is made up of 15 amino acids. CDR3 sequence (DNA): TGCGCCAGCAGCTTGACTAGCGGGGGGAACAATGAGCAGTTCTTC. Translation gives CASSLTSGGNNEQFF.

The rearrangement joins TRBV30 to TRBJ2-5; possible D gene TRBD1, 5 bases. Looked up from germline, CDR1 is GTSNPN and CDR2 is SVGIG (reference sequence). Trimming stripped 2 bases from V and 3 bases from J, with 10 bases between. CDR3 size: 13 residues. The CDR3 sequence is CAWSRAGKETQYF. The CDR3 nucleotides read TGTGCCTGGAGTCGGGCAGGGAAAGAGACCCAGTACTTC.

The rearrangement links TRBV10-3 to TRBJ2-7; D is uncertain. The germline V gene has CDR1 ENHRY and CDR2 SYGVKD. The CDR3 is 11 amino acids. Trimming took 8 bases from V and 5 from J, leaving 10 bases between them. CDR3 protein: CAIARTHEQYF. CDR3 in DNA: TGTGCCATCGCACGGACCCACGAGCAGTACTTC.

The chain employs TRBV7-3 and TRBJ2-2, with D perhaps matching TRBD2 (6 bases). This CDR3 has 16 amino acids. Per the germline V gene, CDR1 is SGHTA and CDR2 is FQGTGA. Trimming cost V 2 bases and J 1 base, with 11 bases left between them. The CDR3 spells CASSLRETRNTGELFF. In DNA, the CDR3 is TGTGCCAGCAGCTTACGGGAGACGAGGAACACCGGGGAGCTGTTTTTT.

The chain uses TRBV30 and TRBJ2-7, with TRBD2 matching 7 bases. Trimming took 3 bases from V and 1 from J; bases not matched to a gene: 12. Germline CDR1 is GTSNPN and CDR2 is SVGIG (reference sequence). The CDR3 length is 16 residues. CDR3 in amino acids: CAWRSLGGGPSYEQYF. CDR3 in DNA: TGTGCCTGGAGATCCTTGGGCGGGGGTCCTTCCTACGAGCAGTACTTC. The variable domain in full, with the rest retrieved from reference TRBV30 and TRBJ2-7, is SQTIHQWPATLVQPVGSPLSLECTVEGTSNPNLYWYRQAAGRGLQLLFYSVGIGQISSEVPQNLSASRPQDRQFILSSKKLLLSDSGFYLCAWRSLGGGPSYEQYFGPGTRLTVT.

This clone was recorded once. The J gene is TRBJ1-2, the V gene TRBV27; tentatively, D is TRBD1 (6 bases). V was pared by 7 bases and J by 4 bases, with 10 bases between. Germline CDR1 MNHEY, CDR2 SMNVEV (reference sequence). The CDR3 is 12 residues long. CDR3 coding DNA: TGTGCCAGCACCTCGACAGGCTATGGCTACACCTTC. Residues: CASTSTGYGYTF.

This chain links TRBV9 with TRBJ2-3, with a tentative D call TRBD1 (6 bases). Trimming pared 3 bases from V and 2 bases from J, leaving 13 bases between. There are 15 residues in the CDR3. Germline lookup yields CDR1 SGDLS and CDR2 YYNGEE. The CDR3 is CASSAFTGYTDTQYF. In nucleotides, the CDR3 is TGTGCCAGCAGCGCATTCACAGGGTACACAGATACGCAGTATTTT.

The chain combines TRBV11-2 with TRBJ1-6; 7 nucleotides match TRBD1. Germline CDR1 is SGHAT and CDR2 is FQNNGV. This CDR3 contains 15 residues. V shed 3 bases, J shed 7 bases, and the junction held 6 bases outside the gene matches. The CDR3 loop reads CASSFGTAVNSPLHF. The CDR3 DNA is TGTGCCAGCAGCTTTGGGACAGCCGTGAATTCACCCCTCCACTTT.

This rearrangement joins TRBV9 to TRBJ2-7; 15 bases are a match to TRBD2. The CDR3 runs to 17 residues. V shed 3 bases, J shed 5 bases, and the junction held 9 bases outside the gene matches. CDR1 is SGDLS, CDR2 YYNGEE, per germline. The CDR3: CASSGGTSGGTRNEQYF. CDR3 DNA: TGTGCCAGCAGCGGCGGGACTAGCGGGGGGACCCGAAACGAGCAGTACTTC.

This clone was seen once. This rearrangement joins TRBV6-1 to TRBJ2-7; TRBD2 agrees at 9 bases. The CDR3 sequence is 16 residues long. With V trimmed by 2 bases and J by 3 bases, 8 bases remained unmatched. Germline V lookup: CDR1 MNHNS, CDR2 SASEGT. This chain's CDR3 is CASSENQGLAIYEQYF. For the CDR3, the DNA is TGTGCCAGCAGTGAAAACCAGGGACTAGCCATCTACGAGCAGTACTTC.

This chain uses TRBV5-1 with TRBJ2-7; the match to TRBD1 covers 8 bases. Trimming cost V 2 bases and J 1 base; bases outside gene matches: 2. CDR1 and CDR2 (germline): SGHRS, YFSETQ. The CDR3 contains 14 residues. CDR3 DNA sequence: TGCGCCAGCAGCTTACGGACAGGGTCCTACGAGCAGTACTTC. Translated: CASSLRTGSYEQYF.

The V gene is TRBV7-9, the J gene TRBJ2-7, with TRBD2 matching over 7 bases. Germline V gives CDR1 SEHNR, CDR2 FQNEAQ (reference sequence). V shed 5 bases, J shed 5 bases, and the junction held 15 bases outside the gene matches. This CDR3 contains 16 residues. The DNA for the CDR3 is TGTGCCAGCAGCGACCCTCTGCGGGGGATAGAGGACGAGCAGTACTTC. The encoded protein is CASSDPLRGIEDEQYF.

A few counts support this clone. The chain uses TRBV6-1 and TRBJ1-5; D might be TRBD1 (6 bases). This CDR3 has 15 residues. The germline CDR1 and CDR2 sequences are MNHNS and SASEGT. V dropped 6 bases and J dropped 0 bases, with 12 bases sitting between them. CDR3 coding DNA: TGTGCCAGCAGGGAAACAGGGTATAGCAATCAGCCCCAGCATTTT. Residues: CASRETGYSNQPQHF.

The genes are TRBV9 and TRBJ2-3; TRBD2 aligns across 12 bases. Trimming took 3 bases from V and 3 from J; bases not matched to a gene: 8. The CDR3 is made up of 17 amino acids. Germline CDR1 and CDR2: SGDLS and YYNGEE. The CDR3 DNA is TGTGCCAGCAGCGGGGGGACTAGCGGGTTACAGACAGATACGCAGTATTTT. Its translation: CASSGGTSGLQTDTQYF. The variable domain in full, with the rest retrieved from reference TRBV9 and TRBJ2-3, is DSGVTQTPKHLITATGQRVTLRCSPRSGDLSVYWYQQSLDQGLQFLIQYYNGEERAKGNILERFSAQQFPDLHSELNLSSLELGDSALYFCASSGGTSGLQTDTQYFGPGTRLTVL.

V is TRBV7-9 and J is TRBJ1-1; D may be TRBD1 (6 bases). In germline, CDR1 is SEHNR, CDR2 FQNEAQ (reference sequence). This CDR3 comprises 15 residues. Trimming took off 7 bases at V and 1 base at J, with 16 bases between the two ends. CDR3 in DNA: TGTGCCAGCACCCGGATCAGGGGTGAGAACACTGAAGCTTTCTTT. Its protein is CASTRIRGENTEAFF. Full variable domain (rest looked up from reference TRBV7-9 and TRBJ1-1): DTGVSQNPRHKITKRGQNVTFRCDPISEHNRLYWYRQTLGQGPEFLTYFQNEAQLEKSRLLSDRFSAERPKGSFSTLEIQRTEQGDSAMYLCASTRIRGENTEAFFGQGTRLTVV.